Given below is one TCR beta chain in context. The antigen is undetermined. This sample is part of a study of cytomegalovirus exposure and HLA in healthy donors. Both 60 Vbeta primers and 13 Jbeta primers went into the PCR. Assay used: immunoSEQ multiplex PCR; TCRdb lists only in-frame clones, some missing. The sample's table shows over 100,000 clones. The CDR3 covers 14 residues. The germline V gene has CDR1 MNHEY and CDR2 SMNVEV (reference sequence). J was trimmed by 4 bases and V by 8 bases; bases with no gene match: 7. Overall study findings and caveats: Analysis was carried out at a later point, and it linked a missense DCLRE1C variant to TCR beta V- and J-gene trimming. In a later analysis, specific HLA alleles were associated with 15,000 to 20,000 TCR beta sequences at a 0.05 false discovery rate.

The gene calls are TRBV27 and TRBJ2-7; TRBD2 agrees at 11 bases. The receptor's source is a man aged 40-49 years in good health and CMV-seropositive. The sequenced material came from PBMCs. The DNA for the CDR3 is TGTGCCAGCTCCCGGGGGACTAGCGGATACGAGCAGTACTTC. The encoded protein is CASSRGTSGYEQYF.